These T cell receptor beta chains were read from a single sample in a study of cytomegalovirus exposure and HLA in healthy donors. The method was immunoSEQ multiplex PCR; TCRdb's version includes in-frame clones alone and lacks a portion of them. The table has roughly 150,000 clones, 75% to 80% seen once. The specimen sequenced was PBMCs. The source of these receptors is a male donor in good health and CMV-seronegative. The CDR3 runs from the conserved cysteine through the conserved F or W. Fields, in order: V gene, J gene, D gene, clone size, CDR3 protein, CDR3 DNA. A D gene is named only where the DNA matches it firmly. Size values are once, few and many counts, or a class for expanded clones, and some rows have none.

v_gene: TRBV29-1
j_gene: TRBJ1-1
d_gene: TRBD1
abundance: few
CDR3aa: CSVANRGATEAFF
CDR3nt: TGCAGCGTTGCCAACAGGGGGGCCACTGAAGCTTTCTTT

v_gene: TRBV10-3
j_gene: TRBJ1-1
d_gene: -
abundance: -
CDR3aa: CAISESSNTEAFF
CDR3nt: TGTGCCATCAGTGAGTCTTCAAACACTGAAGCTTTCTTT

v_gene: TRBV11-3
j_gene: TRBJ2-1
d_gene: -
abundance: -
CDR3aa: CASSLWPGSNEQFF
CDR3nt: TGTGCCAGCAGCTTATGGCCGGGATCCAATGAGCAGTTCTTC

v_gene: TRBV5-1
j_gene: TRBJ2-6
d_gene: -
abundance: -
CDR3aa: CASSLVAGANVLTF
CDR3nt: TGCGCCAGCAGCTTGGTAGCTGGGGCCAACGTCCTGACTTTC

v_gene: TRBV7-2
j_gene: TRBJ2-5
d_gene: TRBD1
abundance: -
CDR3aa: CASSSGQGPQETQYF
CDR3nt: TGTGCCAGCAGCTCCGGACAGGGGCCCCAAGAGACCCAGTACTTC

v_gene: TRBV15
j_gene: TRBJ2-7
d_gene: TRBD1
abundance: -
CDR3aa: CATSRDRQGREQYF
CDR3nt: TGTGCCACCAGCAGAGATCGACAGGGTCGCGAGCAGTACTTC

v_gene: TRBV29-1
j_gene: TRBJ1-4
d_gene: -
abundance: -
CDR3aa: CSVEGAAEKLFF
CDR3nt: TGCAGCGTTGAAGGGGCAGCCGAAAAACTGTTTTTT

v_gene: TRBV18
j_gene: TRBJ2-7
d_gene: -
abundance: -
CDR3aa: CASSPGEGISYEQYF
CDR3nt: TGTGCCAGCTCCCCTGGAGAGGGAATCTCCTACGAGCAGTACTTC

v_gene: TRBV4-3
j_gene: TRBJ2-7
d_gene: TRBD2
abundance: -
CDR3aa: CASSHLLAGGPWEQYF
CDR3nt: TGCGCCAGCAGCCACCTCCTAGCGGGAGGGCCGTGGGAGCAGTACTTC

v_gene: TRBV19
j_gene: TRBJ1-3
d_gene: -
abundance: -
CDR3aa: CASRLDAPGGNTIYF
CDR3nt: TGTGCCAGTCGGCTCGACGCCCCCGGGGGAAACACCATATATTTT

v_gene: TRBV7-2
j_gene: TRBJ2-1
d_gene: -
abundance: -
CDR3aa: CASSLGTAAYNEQFF
CDR3nt: TGTGCCAGCAGCTTAGGGACAGCTGCCTACAATGAGCAGTTCTTC

v_gene: TRBV19
j_gene: TRBJ1-5
d_gene: -
abundance: -
CDR3aa: CASSIGANSNQPQHF
CDR3nt: TGTGCCAGTAGTATCGGTGCAAATAGCAATCAGCCCCAGCATTTT

v_gene: TRBV6-4
j_gene: TRBJ2-1
d_gene: TRBD2
abundance: -
CDR3aa: CASSDSVLAGGPILNEQFF
CDR3nt: TGTGCCAGCAGTGACTCGGTACTAGCGGGAGGGCCGATCCTCAATGAGCAGTTCTTC

v_gene: TRBV30
j_gene: TRBJ2-5
d_gene: TRBD2
abundance: -
CDR3aa: CAWSPGLAGGKETQYF
CDR3nt: TGTGCCTGGAGTCCAGGACTAGCGGGAGGGAAAGAGACCCAGTACTTC

v_gene: TRBV12-5
j_gene: TRBJ2-3
d_gene: -
abundance: few
CDR3aa: CASGLEGGRAADTQYF
CDR3nt: TGTGCTAGTGGTTTGGAGGGGGGGAGGGCGGCAGATACGCAGTATTTT

v_gene: TRBV6-5
j_gene: TRBJ2-1
d_gene: TRBD2
abundance: -
CDR3aa: CASSYSGTSVYNEQFF
CDR3nt: TGTGCCAGCAGTTACTCGGGGACTAGCGTTTACAATGAGCAGTTCTTC

v_gene: TRBV7-3
j_gene: TRBJ2-6
d_gene: -
abundance: once
CDR3aa: CASSHFRANVLTF
CDR3nt: TGTGCCAGCAGCCATTTCCGGGCCAACGTCCTGACTTTC

v_gene: TRBV9
j_gene: TRBJ2-1
d_gene: TRBD2
abundance: -
CDR3aa: CASSVERGTYNEQFF
CDR3nt: TGTGCCAGCAGCGTAGAGCGGGGGACCTACAATGAGCAGTTCTTC

v_gene: TRBV9
j_gene: TRBJ2-3
d_gene: TRBD2
abundance: -
CDR3aa: CASIPPGLEADTQYF
CDR3nt: TGTGCCAGCATCCCCCCGGGACTAGAGGCAGATACGCAGTATTTT

v_gene: TRBV2
j_gene: TRBJ2-2
d_gene: -
abundance: -
CDR3aa: CASSVNRRTGELFF
CDR3nt: TGTGCCAGCAGTGTCAACAGGCGTACCGGGGAGCTGTTTTTT

v_gene: TRBV6-5
j_gene: TRBJ2-3
d_gene: -
abundance: once
CDR3aa: CASSYSPAQGDTQYF
CDR3nt: TGTGCCAGCAGTTACTCTCCGGCGCAGGGAGATACGCAGTATTTT

v_gene: TRBV7-2
j_gene: TRBJ2-5
d_gene: -
abundance: -
CDR3aa: CASSLIGGVETQYF
CDR3nt: TGTGCCAGCAGCTTAATCGGGGGTGTAGAGACCCAGTACTTC

v_gene: TRBV2
j_gene: TRBJ1-2
d_gene: TRBD1
abundance: -
CDR3aa: CASSGGQGTILITNYGYTF
CDR3nt: TGTGCCAGCAGTGGGGGACAGGGGACCATACTCATCACTAACTATGGCTACACCTTC

v_gene: TRBV7-2
j_gene: TRBJ1-2
d_gene: -
abundance: -
CDR3aa: CASSPRGLDGYTF
CDR3nt: TGTGCCAGCAGCCCCAGGGGTTTGGATGGCTACACCTTC

v_gene: TRBV30
j_gene: TRBJ2-5
d_gene: TRBD2
abundance: -
CDR3aa: CALFRGGSGETQYF
CDR3nt: TGTGCCTTGTTCCGGGGGGGGAGTGGAGAGACCCAGTACTTC

v_gene: TRBV7-6
j_gene: TRBJ2-2
d_gene: -
abundance: -
CDR3aa: CASSAKSSGTGELFF
CDR3nt: TGTGCCAGCAGCGCAAAGTCCAGCGGCACCGGGGAGCTGTTTTTT

v_gene: TRBV18
j_gene: TRBJ2-7
d_gene: TRBD1
abundance: once
CDR3aa: CASSRDRSSYEQYF
CDR3nt: TGTGCCAGCTCACGGGACAGGTCCTCCTACGAGCAGTACTTC

v_gene: TRBV7-9
j_gene: TRBJ1-1
d_gene: -
abundance: -
CDR3aa: CASYLNTEAFF
CDR3nt: TGTGCCAGCTATTTGAACACTGAAGCTTTCTTT

v_gene: TRBV5-4
j_gene: TRBJ1-2
d_gene: -
abundance: -
CDR3aa: CASSPIREREGYTF
CDR3nt: TGTGCCAGCAGCCCAATCAGGGAACGAGAAGGCTACACCTTC

v_gene: TRBV7-9
j_gene: TRBJ2-7
d_gene: -
abundance: -
CDR3aa: CSSSTTDSYEQYF
CDR3nt: TGTTCCAGCAGTACGACAGATTCCTACGAGCAGTACTTC

v_gene: TRBV2
j_gene: TRBJ1-4
d_gene: TRBD1
abundance: -
CDR3aa: CASRRTGASNEKLFF
CDR3nt: TGTGCCAGCAGACGGACAGGGGCTTCAAATGAAAAACTGTTTTTT

v_gene: TRBV19
j_gene: TRBJ1-4
d_gene: TRBD1
abundance: -
CDR3aa: CASMETGSDEKLLF
CDR3nt: TGTGCCAGTATGGAGACAGGGTCGGATGAAAAACTGCTTTTT

v_gene: TRBV4-1
j_gene: TRBJ2-5
d_gene: TRBD2
abundance: -
CDR3aa: CASSQPQPGGETQYF
CDR3nt: TGCGCCAGCAGCCAGCCCCAACCGGGGGGGGAGACCCAGTACTTC

v_gene: TRBV27
j_gene: TRBJ1-6
d_gene: TRBD1
abundance: -
CDR3aa: CASSLFPGQGDNSPLHF
CDR3nt: TGTGCCAGCAGTTTATTCCCCGGGCAGGGGGATAATTCACCCCTCCACTTT

v_gene: TRBV30
j_gene: TRBJ2-2
d_gene: TRBD2
abundance: -
CDR3aa: CAWSRTSAGELFF
CDR3nt: TGTGCCTGGAGTCGCACTAGCGCCGGGGAGCTGTTTTTT

v_gene: TRBV28
j_gene: TRBJ1-5
d_gene: TRBD1
abundance: -
CDR3aa: CASSSPGTGAPQPQHF
CDR3nt: TGTGCCAGCAGTTCCCCCGGGACAGGGGCGCCTCAGCCCCAGCATTTT

v_gene: TRBV11-3
j_gene: TRBJ2-1
d_gene: -
abundance: -
CDR3aa: CASSPVGAAEQFF
CDR3nt: TGTGCCAGCAGCCCGGTGGGAGCGGCTGAGCAGTTCTTC

v_gene: TRBV6-5
j_gene: TRBJ1-1
d_gene: TRBD1
abundance: -
CDR3aa: CASNQQGESTEAFF
CDR3nt: TGTGCCAGCAACCAACAGGGGGAGTCCACTGAAGCTTTCTTT

v_gene: TRBV4-1
j_gene: TRBJ2-1
d_gene: TRBD2
abundance: -
CDR3aa: CASSQDRVAGTGSYNEQFF
CDR3nt: TGCGCCAGCAGCCAAGATAGGGTAGCGGGAACTGGGTCCTACAATGAGCAGTTCTTC

v_gene: TRBV5-1
j_gene: TRBJ2-7
d_gene: TRBD1
abundance: -
CDR3aa: CASSLQGAYYEQYF
CDR3nt: TGCGCCAGCAGCTTACAGGGGGCCTACTACGAGCAGTACTTC

v_gene: TRBV30
j_gene: TRBJ1-2
d_gene: TRBD1
abundance: -
CDR3aa: CAWSGGQGTYGYTF
CDR3nt: TGTGCCTGGAGCGGGGGACAGGGGACTTATGGCTACACCTTC

v_gene: TRBV6-5
j_gene: TRBJ2-7
d_gene: TRBD2
abundance: once
CDR3aa: CASSYSTSGSPYEQYF
CDR3nt: TGTGCCAGCAGTTACTCGACTAGCGGTTCACCCTACGAGCAGTACTTC

v_gene: TRBV9
j_gene: TRBJ2-1
d_gene: -
abundance: -
CDR3aa: CASSVGGASSYNEQFF
CDR3nt: TGTGCCAGCAGCGTAGGTGGCGCTAGCTCCTACAATGAGCAGTTCTTC

v_gene: TRBV10-3
j_gene: TRBJ2-5
d_gene: TRBD2
abundance: -
CDR3aa: CAIMAGAEETQYF
CDR3nt: TGTGCCATCATGGCGGGAGCCGAAGAGACCCAGTACTTC

v_gene: TRBV15
j_gene: TRBJ1-1
d_gene: -
abundance: -
CDR3aa: CATSMGLMNTEAFF
CDR3nt: TGTGCCACCAGCATGGGCCTGATGAACACTGAAGCTTTCTTT